The rows below give T cell receptor beta chains drawn from one sample of a study of blood T cell repertoires in COVID-19. The data were produced by immunoSEQ multiplex PCR, yet TCRdb's version contains in-frame clones alone and is incomplete. The table includes just over 350,000 clones, roughly 90% detected once. Source material: PBMCs or T cells enriched from blood (not recorded which). The source is a woman aged 25 to 39 who had recovered from COVID-19. Each CDR3 is given with its conserved first and last residue. The order of the fields is D gene, J gene, clone size, V gene, CDR3 protein, CDR3 DNA. D genes are given only for firm matches. Some rows have no size entry. The others give once, few or many, or a class for an expanded clone.

d_gene: TRBD1
j_gene: TRBJ2-7
abundance: -
v_gene: TRBV19
CDR3aa: CASKVRDSSYEQYF
CDR3nt: TGTGCCAGTAAGGTGAGGGACAGCTCCTACGAGCAGTACTTC

d_gene: -
j_gene: TRBJ1-1
abundance: -
v_gene: TRBV3-1/TRBV3-2
CDR3aa: CASGTRGEYTEAFF
CDR3nt: TGTGCCAGCGGTACCAGGGGAGAGTACACTGAAGCTTTCTTT

d_gene: -
j_gene: TRBJ1-5
abundance: once
v_gene: TRBV6-1
CDR3aa: CASSESRGSNQPQHF
CDR3nt: TGTGCCAGCAGTGAGAGCAGGGGAAGCAATCAGCCCCAGCATTTT

d_gene: TRBD2
j_gene: TRBJ2-2
abundance: -
v_gene: TRBV5-6
CDR3aa: CASSLRLAGVIITGELFF
CDR3nt: TGTGCCAGCAGCCTAAGACTAGCGGGAGTGATAATTACCGGGGAGCTGTTTTTT

d_gene: -
j_gene: TRBJ2-2
abundance: -
v_gene: TRBV10-3
CDR3aa: CAISEGQGTTTGELFF
CDR3nt: TGTGCCATCAGTGAGGGGCAGGGGACGACCACCGGGGAGCTGTTTTTT

d_gene: -
j_gene: TRBJ2-7
abundance: -
v_gene: TRBV15
CDR3aa: CATSRDKSQYEQYF
CDR3nt: TGTGCCACCAGCAGAGATAAGAGCCAATACGAGCAGTACTTC

d_gene: -
j_gene: TRBJ1-4
abundance: -
v_gene: TRBV6-1
CDR3aa: CASSEAPQGSEKLFF
CDR3nt: TGTGCCAGCAGTGAAGCGCCCCAGGGGTCTGAAAAACTGTTTTTT

d_gene: -
j_gene: TRBJ1-2
abundance: -
v_gene: TRBV5-4
CDR3aa: CASSLDTYGYTF
CDR3nt: TGTGCCAGCAGCCTCGACACCTATGGCTACACCTTC

d_gene: TRBD2
j_gene: TRBJ2-7
abundance: -
v_gene: TRBV10-3
CDR3aa: CAIGGTSGTSYEQYF
CDR3nt: TGTGCCATCGGAGGGACTAGCGGGACTTCCTACGAGCAGTACTTC

d_gene: TRBD1
j_gene: TRBJ2-2
abundance: once
v_gene: TRBV20-1
CDR3aa: CSASRNRGLSTGELFF
CDR3nt: TGCAGTGCTAGTAGGAACAGGGGCCTAAGCACCGGGGAGCTGTTTTTT

d_gene: -
j_gene: TRBJ1-5
abundance: -
v_gene: TRBV6-2/TRBV6-3
CDR3aa: CASSYSSTAVSNQPQHF
CDR3nt: TGTGCCAGCAGTTACTCGAGTACAGCGGTTAGCAATCAGCCCCAGCATTTT

d_gene: TRBD2
j_gene: TRBJ2-7
abundance: -
v_gene: TRBV29-1
CDR3aa: CSVELAGPYYEQYF
CDR3nt: TGCAGCGTTGAACTAGCGGGGCCTTACTACGAGCAGTACTTC

d_gene: -
j_gene: TRBJ1-1
abundance: -
v_gene: TRBV27
CDR3aa: CASSFYRNTEAFF
CDR3nt: TGTGCCAGCAGTTTCTACAGGAACACTGAAGCTTTCTTT

d_gene: TRBD1
j_gene: TRBJ2-7
abundance: -
v_gene: TRBV6-6
CDR3aa: CASSDGQGAAYEQYF
CDR3nt: TGTGCCAGCAGCGATGGGCAGGGGGCAGCCTACGAGCAGTACTTC

d_gene: TRBD1
j_gene: TRBJ2-7
abundance: once
v_gene: TRBV5-6
CDR3aa: CASSIGTGGYEQYF
CDR3nt: TGTGCCAGCAGCATCGGGACAGGGGGGTACGAGCAGTACTTC

d_gene: -
j_gene: TRBJ1-5
abundance: -
v_gene: TRBV19
CDR3aa: CASSISTGSNQPQHF
CDR3nt: TGTGCCAGTAGTATCAGTACAGGTAGCAATCAGCCCCAGCATTTT

d_gene: -
j_gene: TRBJ1-2
abundance: -
v_gene: TRBV11-2
CDR3aa: CASSLDSTRYGYTF
CDR3nt: TGTGCCAGCAGCTTAGATTCGACACGCTATGGCTACACCTTC

d_gene: -
j_gene: TRBJ1-1
abundance: -
v_gene: TRBV27
CDR3aa: CASSLWGGLLNTEAFF
CDR3nt: TGTGCCAGCAGTTTATGGGGAGGTCTTTTGAACACTGAAGCTTTCTTT

d_gene: -
j_gene: TRBJ1-4
abundance: -
v_gene: TRBV3-1/TRBV3-2
CDR3aa: CASSRGQSEGEKLFF
CDR3nt: TGTGCCAGCAGCCGCGGACAGTCCGAGGGCGAAAAACTGTTTTTT

d_gene: TRBD2
j_gene: TRBJ2-7
abundance: -
v_gene: TRBV27
CDR3aa: CASSSGTSGRYYEQYF
CDR3nt: TGTGCCAGCAGTTCCGGGACTAGCGGCCGTTACTACGAGCAGTACTTC

d_gene: TRBD1
j_gene: TRBJ1-6
abundance: few
v_gene: TRBV4-1
CDR3aa: CASSQVGGEGDSPLHF
CDR3nt: TGCGCCAGCAGCCAAGTAGGGGGCGAAGGGGATTCACCCCTCCACTTT

d_gene: -
j_gene: TRBJ2-3
abundance: -
v_gene: TRBV7-8
CDR3aa: CASSWGGAGDTQYF
CDR3nt: TGTGCCAGCAGCTGGGGGGGCGCGGGGGATACGCAGTATTTT

d_gene: TRBD1
j_gene: TRBJ2-7
abundance: once
v_gene: TRBV30
CDR3aa: CAWVGQGAYEQYF
CDR3nt: TGTGCCTGGGTGGGACAGGGGGCTTACGAGCAGTACTTC

d_gene: -
j_gene: TRBJ2-7
abundance: once
v_gene: TRBV4-1
CDR3aa: CASSQDILVKYEQYF
CDR3nt: TGCGCCAGCAGCCAAGATATCCTAGTAAAGTACGAGCAGTACTTC

d_gene: -
j_gene: TRBJ1-1
abundance: once
v_gene: TRBV4-1
CDR3aa: CASSQVGGTEAFF
CDR3nt: TGCGCCAGCAGCCAAGTCGGAGGCACTGAAGCTTTCTTT

d_gene: -
j_gene: TRBJ2-3
abundance: few
v_gene: TRBV19
CDR3aa: CASSMTNTDTQYF
CDR3nt: TGTGCCAGTAGTATGACTAACACAGATACGCAGTATTTT

d_gene: -
j_gene: TRBJ1-2
abundance: -
v_gene: TRBV27
CDR3aa: CASSLSSRYGYTF
CDR3nt: TGTGCCAGCAGTTTATCCTCGAGATATGGCTACACCTTC

d_gene: TRBD1
j_gene: TRBJ1-5
abundance: -
v_gene: TRBV5-5
CDR3aa: CASSLDRGAYQPQHF
CDR3nt: TGTGCCAGCAGTCTGGACAGGGGGGCTTATCAGCCCCAGCATTTT

d_gene: -
j_gene: TRBJ2-2
abundance: few
v_gene: TRBV9
CDR3aa: CASSLRRAGELFF
CDR3nt: TGTGCCAGCAGCCTCCGGCGGGCCGGGGAGCTGTTTTTT

d_gene: -
j_gene: TRBJ2-7
abundance: -
v_gene: TRBV4-2
CDR3aa: CASSQERPGVDEQYF
CDR3nt: TGTGCCAGCAGCCAAGAAAGGCCGGGGGTCGACGAGCAGTACTTC

d_gene: TRBD2
j_gene: TRBJ2-1
abundance: -
v_gene: TRBV6-1
CDR3aa: CASSETSGLPYNEQFF
CDR3nt: TGTGCCAGCAGTGAGACTAGCGGGCTTCCTTACAATGAGCAGTTCTTC

d_gene: TRBD2
j_gene: TRBJ2-3
abundance: -
v_gene: TRBV4-1
CDR3aa: CASSQDRLAGVTDTQYF
CDR3nt: TGCGCCAGCAGCCAAGATCGACTAGCGGGAGTTACAGATACGCAGTATTTT

d_gene: TRBD1
j_gene: TRBJ2-7
abundance: -
v_gene: TRBV28
CDR3aa: CASSQRDRVGEQYF
CDR3nt: TGTGCCAGCAGCCAACGGGACAGGGTCGGGGAGCAGTACTTC

d_gene: -
j_gene: TRBJ2-1
abundance: -
v_gene: TRBV6-5
CDR3aa: CASSPGLAIYNEQFF
CDR3nt: TGTGCCAGCAGCCCCGGCCTAGCGATCTACAATGAGCAGTTCTTC

d_gene: TRBD2
j_gene: TRBJ2-1
abundance: -
v_gene: TRBV25-1
CDR3aa: CASSASPSGVNNEQFF
CDR3nt: TGTGCCAGCAGTGCGTCCCCTAGCGGGGTTAACAATGAGCAGTTCTTC

d_gene: -
j_gene: TRBJ1-1
abundance: -
v_gene: TRBV7-9
CDR3aa: CASSRTGTSNTEAFF
CDR3nt: TGTGCCAGCAGCCGAACCGGGACATCAAACACTGAAGCTTTCTTT

d_gene: -
j_gene: TRBJ2-5
abundance: few
v_gene: TRBV30
CDR3aa: CAWIRWDIVQETQYF
CDR3nt: TGTGCCTGGATACGCTGGGACATCGTCCAAGAGACCCAGTACTTC

d_gene: -
j_gene: TRBJ1-1
abundance: once
v_gene: TRBV11-2
CDR3aa: CASSSKRFYREAFF
CDR3nt: TGTGCCAGCAGCTCCAAGCGGTTTTATCGTGAAGCTTTCTTT

d_gene: -
j_gene: TRBJ2-1
abundance: -
v_gene: TRBV14
CDR3aa: CASSSDSARSEQFF
CDR3nt: TGTGCCAGCAGCTCCGACTCCGCCCGGAGTGAGCAGTTCTTC

d_gene: -
j_gene: TRBJ1-2
abundance: -
v_gene: TRBV11-2
CDR3aa: CASSSQGLNGYTF
CDR3nt: TGTGCCAGCAGTTCACAGGGTTTGAATGGCTACACCTTC

d_gene: -
j_gene: TRBJ2-1
abundance: -
v_gene: TRBV9
CDR3aa: CASSHNLASSYNEQFF
CDR3nt: TGTGCCAGCAGCCATAATCTAGCGTCCTCCTACAATGAGCAGTTCTTC

d_gene: -
j_gene: TRBJ2-1
abundance: once
v_gene: TRBV7-9
CDR3aa: CASSLRGISYNEQFF
CDR3nt: TGTGCCAGCAGCCTAAGGGGGATCTCCTACAATGAGCAGTTCTTC

d_gene: TRBD1
j_gene: TRBJ1-3
abundance: few
v_gene: TRBV5-4
CDR3aa: CASSPSGQAPGNTIYF
CDR3nt: TGTGCCAGCAGCCCGTCTGGACAGGCCCCGGGAAACACCATATATTTT